Here is one T cell receptor (beta chain) with its context. This sample was included in a study of blood T cells in healthy people across ages. Germline CDR1 reads MNHEY; CDR2 reads SVGAGI. V was pared by 5 bases and J by 1 base, with 5 bases of the junction left unmatched. This CDR3 is 15 amino acids long. The second PCR ran about 6 to 11 cycles with a sample-barcoded 5' primer and J-beta primers. TCRdb reprocessed the 5' RACE reads via MiXCR and lists one record per CDR3 protein. The repertoire includes hundreds of thousands of distinct CDR3 sequences, less than 35% of them detected once, and around 16% sits in the top ten.

Sequenced input: blood. The TCR originated in a woman at least 80 years old in good health. The V and J genes are TRBV6-5 and TRBJ2-7, with 10 nucleotides matching TRBD2. The CDR3 coding sequence is TGTGCCAGCAGTGGTAGCGGGGGGTTTTCCTACGAGCAGTACTTC. Translating it yields CASSGSGGFSYEQYF.